What follows are 21 T cell receptor beta chains derived from one specimen sequenced in a study of blood T cell repertoires in COVID-19 (dated by TCRdb to 2018 to 2021). The library relied on the immunoSEQ multiplex PCR assay. The immuneACCESS repertoire file appears here via TCRdb, limited to in-frame rearrangements. These files lack a portion of the clones; in checked studies, under half of the deficit traces to unresolved V genes, and the cause of the others is not known. For this sample there are approximately 350,000 clones; about 90% appear just once. The leading ten clones occupy 2.5% to 4% of the sample. Sample: peripheral blood. The receptors derive from a woman aged 18-29 years who had recovered from COVID-19.

The chain has TRBV12-5 and TRBJ1-4; D remains unclear. The germline CDR1 and CDR2 sequences are LGHNT and FRNRAP. The V end was cut by 3 bases, the J end by 7 bases, with 12 bases between. This CDR3 comprises 14 residues. The CDR3 DNA reads TGTGCTAGTGGTTTCGCGGGCGCAGGTGAAAAACTGTTTTTT. Its protein product is CASGFAGAGEKLFF. The full variable domain, in which reference TRBV12-5 and TRBJ1-4 provide the parts outside the CDR3, is DARVTQTPRHKVTEMGQEVTMRCQPILGHNTVFWYRQTMMQGLELLAYFRNRAPLDDSGMPKDRFSAEMPDATLATLKIQPSEPRDSAVYFCASGFAGAGEKLFFGSGTQLSVL.

The genes are TRBV6-5 and TRBJ2-6; D uncertain. The CDR3 is 15 amino acids. The germline V and J ends were trimmed by 6 bases and 1 base, with 10 bases remaining between them. Per the germline V gene, CDR1 is MNHEY and CDR2 is SVGAGI. The CDR3 is CASSPVVSGANVLTF. The CDR3 DNA sequence: TGTGCCAGCAGCCCGGTAGTTTCTGGGGCCAACGTCCTGACTTTC.

The V gene is TRBV5-6, the J gene TRBJ2-4; 9 bases map to TRBD1. This CDR3 comprises 16 residues. Losses at the gene ends were 0 bases for V and 5 bases for J; bases not matched to a gene: 6. Germline V gene data show CDR1 as SGHDT and CDR2 as YYEEEE. The CDR3 is CASSLAGTGIQNIQYF. CDR3 bases: TGTGCCAGCAGCTTGGCCGGGACAGGGATTCAAAACATTCAGTACTTC. Variable domain in full (rest from reference TRBV5-6 and TRBJ2-4): DAGVTQSPTHLIKTRGQQVTLRCSPKSGHDTVSWYQQALGQGPQFIFQYYEEEERQRGNFPDRFSGHQFPNYSSELNVNALLLGDSALYLCASSLAGTGIQNIQYFGAGTRLSVL.

This clone was seen only once. This sequence joins TRBV4-3 and TRBJ2-1; D may be TRBD2 (6 bases). The CDR3 sequence is 14 residues long. V was trimmed by 0 bases and J by 8 bases, leaving 11 bases between them. In germline, CDR1 is LGHNA, CDR2 YSLEER. DNA for the CDR3: TGCGCCAGCAGCCAAGACTGGGGGGATTATGAGCAGTTCTTC. It specifies CASSQDWGDYEQFF.

This rearrangement joins TRBV3-1 (or the pseudogene TRBV3-2) to TRBJ1-1; 7 bases agree with TRBD1. CDR3 length: 16 amino acids. V lost 4 bases, J lost 0 bases, and 8 bases stayed unmatched. The germline CDR1 and CDR2 sequences are LGHDT and YNNKEL (reference sequence). CDR3 DNA sequence: TGTGCCAGCAGCCCGGCGACAGGGCCAGTGAACACTGAAGCTTTCTTT. Translating it yields CASSPATGPVNTEAFF.

The chain couples TRBV29-1 to TRBJ1-6; TRBD1 matches at 8 bases. This CDR3 is built from 14 residues. Germline V CDR1 and CDR2: SQVTM, ANQGSEA. V lost 6 bases to trimming and J lost 9 bases; unmatched junction nucleotides: 10. The CDR3 sequence: CSVYPGQVVSPLHF. CDR3 in DNA: TGCAGCGTCTATCCGGGACAGGTTGTTTCACCCCTCCACTTT.

Written as DNA, the CDR3 is TGTGCCAGCAGTTTCCAGGGTGGCACGGGAAACACCATATATTTT. This translates into CASSFQGGTGNTIYF. The chain uses TRBV6-5 and TRBJ1-3, with D possibly being TRBD1 (5 bases). Germline V gene sequence: CDR1 MNHEY, CDR2 SVGAGI. This CDR3 is built from 15 residues. V was cut by 4 bases and J by 4 bases, with 14 bases left in between.

This clone has just a few counts. This chain uses TRBV30 with TRBJ1-2; maybe TRBD1 (5 bases). The germline CDR1 and CDR2 sequences are GTSNPN and SVGIG (reference sequence). V was clipped by 1 base and J by 5 bases, with 8 bases between them. The CDR3 sequence is 12 residues long. The CDR3 region is CAWSDRLYGYTF. DNA of the CDR3: TGTGCCTGGAGTGACAGGTTGTATGGCTACACCTTC. The complete variable domain, with remaining parts taken from reference TRBV30 and TRBJ1-2, reads SQTIHQWPATLVQPVGSPLSLECTVEGTSNPNLYWYRQAAGRGLQLLFYSVGIGQISSEVPQNLSASRPQDRQFILSSKKLLLSDSGFYLCAWSDRLYGYTFGSGTRLTVV.

The genes are TRBV7-2 and TRBJ2-5; D is unresolved. There are 12 residues in the CDR3. The germline V gene has CDR1 SGHTA and CDR2 FQGNSA. Trimming cost V 5 bases and J 2 bases, with 6 bases left between them. CDR3 DNA sequence: TGTGCCAGCAGCCTAATGCAAGAGACCCAGTACTTC. Amino acid sequence: CASSLMQETQYF.

The chain is built from TRBV9 and TRBJ2-2; TRBD2 matches at 8 bases. The CDR3 covers 16 residues. Germline CDR1 reads SGDLS; CDR2 reads YYNGEE. V gave up 0 bases and J gave up 7 bases; unmatched junction bases: 8. DNA of the CDR3: TGTGCCAGCAGCGTAGGAGTTGGACTAGCAGGCGGGGAGCTGTTTTTT. This encodes CASSVGVGLAGGELFF.

The CDR3 reads CASSIRGLDYGYTF. Written as DNA, the CDR3 is TGTGCCAGTAGTATACGGGGGTTGGACTATGGCTACACCTTC. This chain joins TRBV19 and TRBJ1-2; maybe TRBD1 (5 bases). The germline V gene encodes CDR1 LNHDA and CDR2 SQIVND (reference sequence). CDR3 size: 14 residues. With 2 bases removed from V and 3 bases from J, the gap between germline ends came to 10 bases.

The chain recombines TRBV4-1 with TRBJ2-1, with 8 bases matching TRBD1. J lost 7 bases, V lost 1 base, and 9 bases had no gene match. The CDR3 length is 16 residues. CDR1 is MGHRA, CDR2 YSYEKL, per germline. The CDR3 bases are TGCGCCAGCAGCCAAGGGACAGGGTTAACATCGAATGAGCAGTTCTTC. As protein: CASSQGTGLTSNEQFF.

This chain uses TRBV10-1 with TRBJ2-3, with 7 bases matching TRBD2. Germline-derived CDR1 and CDR2 are WNHNN and SYGVQD (reference sequence). Unmatched junction bases numbered 7, after V lost 0 bases and J lost 4 bases. This CDR3 has 16 amino acids. The CDR3 bases are TGCGCCAGCAGTGAGTCTTTGTCTAGCGGATCAGATACGCAGTATTTT. Amino acids: CASSESLSSGSDTQYF.

V is TRBV4-1 and J is TRBJ2-7; 10 nucleotides agree with TRBD2. Germline CDR1 reads MGHRA; CDR2 reads YSYEKL. Trimming removed 4 bases from V and 4 bases from J; junction bases left unmatched: 4. The CDR3 is 14 residues long. CDR3 loop: CASSPTAGGYEQYV. CDR3 sequence (DNA): TGCGCCAGCAGCCCAACAGCGGGAGGGTACGAGCAGTACGTC.

The J gene is TRBJ1-2, the V gene TRBV3-1 (or the pseudogene TRBV3-2); 9 nucleotides agree with TRBD1. This CDR3 is built from 16 residues. Germline CDR1 LGHDT, CDR2 YNNKEL (reference sequence). The J segment lost 7 bases and the V segment lost 1 base, leaving 10 bases of the junction unmatched. As DNA, the CDR3 is TGTGCCAGCAGCCAAGGTGAGAAACAGGGGGCGTGTGGCTACACCTTC. This sequence encodes CASSQGEKQGACGYTF.

A note on this clone: Other nucleotide sequences from this sample produce the same CDR3. The gene calls are TRBV5-4 and TRBJ2-2, with 10 bases lining up with TRBD2. The CDR3 has 16 amino acids. Germline CDR1 is SGHNT and CDR2 is YYREEE (reference sequence). V lost 0 bases and J lost 4; bases outside the gene matches: 3. CDR3 sequence (DNA): TGTGCCAGCAGCTTGGAACTAGCGGGAAGCACCGGGGAGCTGTTTTTT. Protein product: CASSLELAGSTGELFF.

The rearrangement links TRBV19 to TRBJ1-3; D is perhaps TRBD1 (6 bases). The CDR3 extends over 14 amino acids. Trimming removed 7 bases at V and 0 bases at J, with 10 bases between. Germline-derived CDR1 and CDR2 are LNHDA and SQIVND (reference sequence). The CDR3 protein is CASNEDSSGNTIYF. Here the CDR3 DNA reads TGTGCCAGTAACGAGGACAGCTCTGGAAACACCATATATTTT.

The V call is TRBV27, the J call TRBJ2-1; 9 positions agree with TRBD2. The germline CDR1 and CDR2 sequences are MNHEY and SMNVEV (reference sequence). CDR3 length: 20 residues. V lost 3 bases and J lost 1; bases outside the gene matches: 16. The CDR3 DNA reads as TGTGCCAGCAGTTTTGGGGGGACGGAGTTTAGCGGGAGTTCCTACAATGAGCAGTTCTTC. It encodes CASSFGGTEFSGSSYNEQFF.

The chain joins TRBV12-5 to TRBJ2-1; D might be TRBD1 (5 bases). Germline values: CDR1 LGHNT, CDR2 FRNRAP. The CDR3 runs 14 residues. V shed 1 base and J shed 4 bases, with 8 bases lying between them. Written as DNA, the CDR3 is TGTGCTAGTGGTTTGGGACAGATGTACAATGAGCAGTTCTTC. Protein sequence: CASGLGQMYNEQFF.

This clone turned up a few times. The chain uses TRBV6-5 and TRBJ1-5; D perhaps matches TRBD1 (6 bases). V was pared by 5 bases and J by 7 bases, with 18 bases between. In germline, CDR1 is MNHEY, CDR2 SVGAGI. This CDR3 contains 15 residues. CDR3 protein: CASSQATGPRQPQHF. In DNA form, the CDR3 reads TGTGCCAGCAGTCAGGCCACAGGGCCGCGACAGCCCCAGCATTTT.

This clone was observed a single time. The chain recombines TRBV29-1 with TRBJ2-2; no clear D gene. The V end was cut by 5 bases, the J end by 0 bases, with 7 bases between. The CDR3 extends over 13 amino acids. Germline lookup yields CDR1 SQVTM and CDR2 ANQGSEA. The CDR3 spells CSVKQSNTGELFF. CDR3 coding DNA: TGCAGCGTTAAACAGTCGAACACCGGGGAGCTGTTTTTT.